Listed below are T cell receptor beta chains from one sample, sequenced in a study of control samples from healthy donors and cancer patients. Sequencing was performed with immunoSEQ multiplex PCR; in TCRdb, only in-frame clones are kept and a portion is missing. The sample holds about 150,000 clones, 85% to 90% seen once. The sequenced sample consisted of blood. The source is a man aged 18 to 30 in good health. The CDR3 runs from the conserved cysteine through the conserved F or W. A D gene is named only where the DNA matches it firmly. The size entry is marked missing in some rows and otherwise reads once, few, many or a size class.

CDR3: CASSVAGGITGELFF; DNA: TGTGCCAGCTCAGTAGCGGGGGGGATCACCGGGGAGCTGTTTTTT; size: NA; D: TRBD2; J: TRBJ2-2; V: TRBV9
CDR3: CSVERENTGELFF; DNA: TGCAGCGTTGAACGGGAGAACACCGGGGAGCTGTTTTTT; size: NA; D: NA; J: TRBJ2-2; V: TRBV29-1
CDR3: CASSHMGPEAFF; DNA: TGTGCCAGCAGTCATATGGGTCCTGAAGCTTTCTTT; size: NA; D: NA; J: TRBJ1-1; V: TRBV12-3/TRBV12-4
CDR3: CAWSSHEQYF; DNA: TGTGCCTGGAGTTCCCACGAGCAGTACTTC; size: NA; D: NA; J: TRBJ2-7; V: TRBV30
CDR3: CASNLRSSGANVLTF; DNA: TGTGCCAGCAACCTTAGGAGTTCTGGGGCCAACGTCCTGACTTTC; size: NA; D: NA; J: TRBJ2-6; V: TRBV2
CDR3: CASSNPGQGTDTQYF; DNA: TGTGCCAGCAGCAATCCGGGACAGGGCACAGATACGCAGTATTTT; size: once; D: TRBD1; J: TRBJ2-3; V: TRBV11-1
CDR3: CASSLLRGGKGNEQFF; DNA: TGTGCCAGCAGTTTATTGCGCGGGGGGAAGGGGAATGAGCAGTTCTTC; size: NA; D: TRBD2; J: TRBJ2-1; V: TRBV27
CDR3: CASSQDYRPDPATQYF; DNA: TGTGCCAGCAGCCAAGATTATCGTCCGGACCCAGCTACGCAGTATTTT; size: NA; D: NA; J: TRBJ2-3; V: TRBV14
CDR3: CASSNRGTGPKEQYF; DNA: TGTGCCAGCAGCAATAGGGGGACAGGGCCTAAAGAGCAGTACTTC; size: NA; D: TRBD1; J: TRBJ2-7; V: TRBV6-5
CDR3: CASSGDLGGLNYGYTF; DNA: TGTGCCAGCAGTGGGGACCTAGGAGGACTGAACTATGGCTACACCTTC; size: NA; D: NA; J: TRBJ1-2; V: TRBV6-1
CDR3: CATISPESTGELFF; DNA: TGTGCCACGATCTCACCAGAATCCACCGGGGAGCTGTTTTTT; size: NA; D: NA; J: TRBJ2-2; V: TRBV28
CDR3: CASRGSGSYNEQFF; DNA: TGTGCCAGCAGGGGTTCGGGGTCCTACAATGAGCAGTTCTTC; size: NA; D: NA; J: TRBJ2-1; V: TRBV7-8
CDR3: CASSLGLVGGREQYF; DNA: TGTGCCAGCAGCTTGGGCCTGGTAGGGGGGCGCGAGCAGTACTTC; size: once; D: NA; J: TRBJ2-7; V: TRBV5-6
CDR3: CSASRVRGGNSPLHF; DNA: TGCAGTGCTAGTAGAGTGAGGGGTGGGAATTCACCCCTCCACTTT; size: few; D: NA; J: TRBJ1-6; V: TRBV20-1